What follows are 9 T cell receptor beta chains derived from one specimen sequenced in a study of shared clonotypes between healthy human individuals. Here immunoSEQ multiplex PCR was the method, and the copy in TCRdb shows in-frame clones only, minus some. The sample consists of around 100,000 clones, about 66% of them appearing once. Sequencing was performed on memory CD8+ T cells sorted from blood. Described subset: CD45RO+ cells pooled with CCR7-negative TemRA cells. Receptors originate from a woman aged 25 to 39 in good health.

J is TRBJ2-3 and V is TRBV18; D remains ambiguous. Trimming took 3 bases from V and 2 from J, leaving 15 bases between them. CDR1 KGHSH and CDR2 LQKENI come from the germline V gene. The CDR3 length is 16 residues. This CDR3 reads CASSPMATTITDTQYF. The CDR3 coding sequence is TGTGCCAGCTCACCGATGGCGACCACTATCACAGATACGCAGTATTTT.

V is TRBV5-4 and J is TRBJ2-1, with D maybe TRBD1 (6 bases). The CDR3 is made up of 16 amino acids. V gave up 3 bases and J gave up 2 bases, with 15 bases separating them. Germline CDR1 and CDR2: SGHNT and YYREEE (reference sequence). The CDR3 DNA reads TGTGCCAGCAGCTCCGGGACACCGACGCCCTACAATGAGCAGTTCTTC. Translated, it gives CASSSGTPTPYNEQFF. The full variable domain, its missing parts supplied by reference TRBV5-4 and TRBJ2-1, is ETGVTQSPTHLIKTRGQQVTLRCSSQSGHNTVSWYQQALGQGPQFIFQYYREEENGRGNFPPRFSGLQFPNYSSELNVNALELDDSALYLCASSSGTPTPYNEQFFGPGTRLTVL.

CDR3 in amino acids: CASSLAARSYEQYF. CDR3 bases: TGTGCCAGCAGCCTAGCGGCCCGCTCCTACGAGCAGTACTTC. The rearrangement joins TRBV5-4 to TRBJ2-7, with 7 bases matching TRBD2. CDR3 size: 14 residues. Germline CDR1 reads SGHNT; CDR2 reads YYREEE (reference sequence). V lost 4 bases, J lost 0 bases, and 4 bases stayed unmatched.

The chain uses TRBV5-6 and TRBJ2-7; 9 bases match TRBD2. The J segment lost 5 bases and the V segment lost 3 bases, leaving 6 bases of the junction unmatched. The CDR3 length is 14 residues. In germline, CDR1 is SGHDT, CDR2 YYEEEE. Written as DNA, the CDR3 is TGTGCCAGCAGCTCGGGACTAGCCGTCCACGAGCAGTACTTC. Protein sequence: CASSSGLAVHEQYF.

This clone appeared many times. The CDR3: CASSGPRGDRGPYEQYF. The CDR3 coding sequence is TGTGCCAGCAGTGGCCCTCGGGGGGACAGGGGGCCCTACGAGCAGTACTTC. The chain is built from TRBV25-1 and TRBJ2-7, with 12 nucleotides matching TRBD1. From germline, CDR1 is MGHDK and CDR2 SYGVNS. This CDR3 contains 17 residues. Unmatched junction bases numbered 9, after V lost 4 bases and J lost 2 bases.

The V and J genes are TRBV2 and TRBJ2-2; D call uncertain. Germline lookup yields CDR1 SNHLY and CDR2 FYNNEI. This CDR3 comprises 14 residues. The ends were cut back, 3 bases at V and 4 bases at J, with 9 bases in the middle. The CDR3: CASSDPGSTGELFF. The CDR3 nucleotides are TGTGCCAGCAGTGACCCCGGGTCCACCGGGGAGCTGTTTTTT.

The chain combines TRBV4-1 with TRBJ1-1, with D unclear. Germline loops: CDR1 MGHRA, CDR2 YSYEKL. The CDR3 sequence is 14 residues long. The V and J ends lost 1 base and 8 bases respectively, with 14 bases between them. In DNA, the CDR3 is TGCGCCAGCAGCCAAGGCACCGAGTTTAGGGAAGCTTTCTTT. Its protein product is CASSQGTEFREAFF.

CDR3 sequence: CASTPPAGVRPDNEQFF. Here the CDR3 DNA reads TGTGCCAGTACCCCCCCCGCGGGAGTCCGCCCTGACAATGAGCAGTTCTTC. The chain combines TRBV19 with TRBJ2-1, with 7 bases matching TRBD2. After removal of 7 bases from V and 5 bases from J, the junction contained 17 bases not matched to a gene. This CDR3 is built from 17 residues. CDR1 and CDR2 from the germline V gene are LNHDA and SQIVND (reference sequence).

This clone occurred a few times. The J gene is TRBJ1-2, the V gene TRBV7-9; possibly TRBD1 for D (5 bases). The CDR3 is 15 amino acids. The germline V gene encodes CDR1 SEHNR and CDR2 FQNEAQ (reference sequence). Deletions cut 7 bases from V and 4 bases from J, with 19 bases between. The CDR3 DNA reads as TGTGCCAGCACCGACCGGTCGGGACCGCTCTATGGCTACACCTTC. It translates to CASTDRSGPLYGYTF.